The entry below describes one TCR beta chain. Antigen unknown. The sample comes from a study of CD4 T cells in relation to SARS-CoV-2 and coronaviruses. Across the whole study: No peptide or an HIV-1 Nef peptide pool served as negative control.

Some clones are missing from TCRdb's copy, which holds only in-frame ones; the method was immunoSEQ multiplex PCR. The sample includes more than 15,000 clones, roughly 80% seen only once; the top ten take approximately 20%. The CDR3 runs to 16 residues. Germline loops: CDR1 SGHNT, CDR2 YYREEE (reference sequence). Trimming removed 4 bases from V and 7 bases from J, with 24 bases in between. Before the COVID-19 pandemic, during about 2010-2018, CD4+ T cells were taken from unexposed donors. CD4+ T cells were isolated from the cells after more than 8 days of culture. Fresh IL-2 medium replaced half the medium on days 3 and 7.

The chain is built from TRBV5-4 and TRBJ2-7; possible D gene TRBD1, 5 bases. The source material was CD4+ T cells from PBMCs, cultured in vitro. The sequence derives from a human donor in good health. CDR3 in amino acids: CASSGAWQGSPIEQYF. CDR3 nucleotide sequence: TGTGCCAGCAGCGGCGCTTGGCAGGGATCTCCCATAGAGCAGTACTTC. Variable domain in full (rest from reference TRBV5-4 and TRBJ2-7): ETGVTQSPTHLIKTRGQQVTLRCSSQSGHNTVSWYQQALGQGPQFIFQYYREEENGRGNFPPRFSGLQFPNYSSELNVNALELDDSALYLCASSGAWQGSPIEQYFGPGTRLTVT.